Presented here are 29 T cell receptor beta chains from one specimen sequenced in a study of blood T cell repertoires in COVID-19 (dated by TCRdb to between 2020 and 2021). Libraries were built with the immunoSEQ multiplex PCR assay. The source is immuneACCESS, and TCRdb retained only in-frame sequences with V and J called. Part of the clones is not carried over; for the studies checked, unresolved V genes explain less than half of this, and the remainder is unexplained. The sample table holds fewer than 200,000 clones, of which roughly 86% were seen once. Jointly, the top ten make up about 8% of the sample. The specimen was peripheral blood. These receptor sequences come from a man between 40 and 49 years old who had recovered from COVID-19.

The V and J genes are TRBV13 and TRBJ1-6; the D gene is possibly TRBD1 (5 bases). V lost 5 bases and J lost 8, with 13 bases in between. The CDR3 is 14 amino acids. Germline values: CDR1 PRHDT, CDR2 FYEKMQ (reference sequence). CDR3 in amino acids: CASSMRGPDSPLHF. The CDR3 nucleotides are TGTGCCAGCAGCATGCGGGGCCCAGATTCACCCCTCCACTTT. The complete variable domain, with remaining parts taken from reference TRBV13 and TRBJ1-6, reads AAGVIQSPRHLIKEKRETATLKCYPIPRHDTVYWYQQGPGQDPQFLISFYEKMQSDKGSIPDRFSAQQFSDYHSELNMSSLELGDSALYFCASSMRGPDSPLHFGNGTRLTVT.

This clone was seen only a few times. This sequence joins TRBV4-1 and TRBJ1-1; TRBD1 is a possible D gene (5 bases). This CDR3 has 14 amino acids. The germline gives CDR1 MGHRA, CDR2 YSYEKL. V lost 4 bases and J 6 bases, leaving 15 bases between the germline ends. Here the CDR3 reads CASSPLVAGAEAFF. In DNA, the CDR3 is TGCGCCAGCAGCCCACTGGTCGCGGGGGCTGAAGCTTTCTTT.

This chain uses TRBV3-1 (or the pseudogene TRBV3-2) with TRBJ1-2; TRBD1 aligns across 7 bases. Trimming removed 6 bases from V and 7 bases from J; junction bases left unmatched: 17. This CDR3 has 16 amino acids. Per germline, CDR1 LGHDT and CDR2 YNNKEL (reference sequence). This CDR3 is CASSHIDRADWGGYTF. The CDR3, as DNA: TGTGCCAGCAGTCATATCGACAGGGCCGATTGGGGTGGCTACACCTTC.

The chain recombines TRBV19 with TRBJ2-3; a possible D gene is TRBD1 (5 bases). The CDR3 length is 14 residues. V was shortened by 3 bases and J by 4 bases, with 11 bases between the two germline ends. Germline V lookup: CDR1 LNHDA, CDR2 SQIVND (reference sequence). The CDR3 DNA reads TGTGCCAGTAGTATCCCTACGACAGCAGATACGCAGTATTTT. This encodes CASSIPTTADTQYF.

The V and J genes are TRBV6-1 and TRBJ2-3; a weak D match, TRBD2 (6 bases). This CDR3 region has 16 residues. V was cut by 6 bases and J by 2 bases, with 18 bases left in between. The germline V gene has CDR1 MNHNS and CDR2 SASEGT. The CDR3 DNA reads TGTGCCAGCAGCGAAAGGAGGGTCCGGGACACAGATACGCAGTATTTT. This gives the protein CASSERRVRDTDTQYF.

V is TRBV24-1 and J is TRBJ2-5; 10 bases line up with TRBD2. The CDR3 covers 15 residues. Trimming at V came to 3 bases and at J to 5 bases, leaving 5 bases not matched to a gene. CDR1 and CDR2 (germline): KGHDR, SFDVKD. CDR3 loop: CATSDARAGGETQYF. Written as DNA, the CDR3 is TGTGCCACCAGTGATGCCCGAGCGGGAGGGGAGACCCAGTACTTC.

The V and J genes are TRBV7-9 and TRBJ2-5, with 8 bases matching TRBD1. V lost 0 bases, J lost 0 bases, and 3 bases stayed unmatched. This CDR3 region has 16 residues. In germline, CDR1 is SEHNR, CDR2 FQNEAQ (reference sequence). This CDR3 reads CASSLAWTGNQETQYF. DNA of the CDR3: TGTGCCAGCAGCTTAGCGTGGACAGGGAACCAAGAGACCCAGTACTTC.

The chain links TRBV4-2 to TRBJ1-5, with D possibly matching TRBD1 (5 bases). Germline values: CDR1 LGHNA, CDR2 YNFKEQ. The CDR3 totals 14 residues. V lost 8 bases and J lost 5, with 16 bases in between. The CDR3 is CASGRRGSHQPQHF. CDR3 bases: TGTGCCAGCGGACGGCGGGGCTCCCATCAGCCCCAGCATTTT.

The chain recombines TRBV2 with TRBJ2-3; 9 nucleotides line up with TRBD1. The CDR3 runs 17 residues. V lost 6 bases and J lost 4; bases outside the gene matches: 14. Germline V gives CDR1 SNHLY, CDR2 FYNNEI. CDR3 in DNA: TGTGCCAGCAGGGCGGGACAGGGCGGCCTTGGCGCAGATACGCAGTATTTT. It encodes CASRAGQGGLGADTQYF.

This chain connects TRBV7-9 to TRBJ2-1, with D unresolved. Germline V gives CDR1 SEHNR, CDR2 FQNEAQ (reference sequence). V was clipped by 2 bases and J by 1 base, with 6 bases between them. The CDR3 covers 14 residues. CDR3: CASSLPFSYNEQFF. In DNA form, the CDR3 reads TGTGCCAGCAGCTTACCGTTTTCCTACAATGAGCAGTTCTTC.

The genes are TRBV4-3 and TRBJ2-1; 8 nucleotides agree with TRBD2. Per germline, CDR1 LGHNA and CDR2 YSLEER. The CDR3 extends over 16 amino acids. V gave up 1 base and J gave up 1 base; unmatched junction bases: 3. The CDR3 DNA sequence: TGCGCCAGCAGCCAAGCTCGGGAGGGGTCCTACAATGAGCAGTTCTTC. Translated: CASSQAREGSYNEQFF.

This chain links TRBV6-5 with TRBJ1-2; possibly TRBD1 for D (6 bases). This CDR3 contains 15 residues. Deletions cut 7 bases from V and 3 bases from J, with 18 bases between. Germline CDR1 MNHEY, CDR2 SVGAGI. CDR3 region: CASIGQTQFYYGYTF. In DNA form, the CDR3 reads TGTGCCAGCATCGGACAGACTCAATTTTACTATGGCTACACCTTC.

The chain joins TRBV4-1 to TRBJ2-7, with D possibly matching TRBD2 (6 bases). The V and J ends lost 7 bases and 2 bases respectively, with 18 bases between them. The CDR3 totals 15 residues. The germline CDR1 and CDR2 sequences are MGHRA and YSYEKL. The CDR3 nucleotides read TGCGCCAGCACCTACTCGGCGGGAACCCCCTACGAGCAGTACTTC. This gives the protein CASTYSAGTPYEQYF.

The rearrangement uses TRBV7-2 and TRBJ2-1; TRBD2 matches 13 bases. Germline lookup yields CDR1 SGHTA and CDR2 FQGNSA. CDR3 size: 15 residues. Losses at the gene ends were 3 bases for V and 5 bases for J; bases not matched to a gene: 1. CDR3 in amino acids: CASSFTSGGDNEQFF. The DNA of the CDR3 is TGTGCCAGCAGCTTCACTAGCGGGGGGGACAATGAGCAGTTCTTC.

The rearrangement uses TRBV6-5 and TRBJ2-7; TRBD2 aligns across 11 bases. The CDR3 loop spans 15 amino acids. Germline CDR1 reads MNHEY; CDR2 reads SVGAGI. The J segment lost 0 bases and the V segment lost 6 bases, leaving 4 bases of the junction unmatched. The CDR3 nucleotides read TGTGCCAGCAGAGAGACTAGCGGGGACTCCTACGAGCAGTACTTC. It encodes CASRETSGDSYEQYF.

This clone was seen a single time. The chain has TRBV4-2 and TRBJ2-1, with 12 bases matching TRBD2. The CDR3 sequence is 21 residues long. Germline V CDR1 and CDR2: LGHNA, YNFKEQ. With V trimmed by 4 bases and J by 0 bases, 16 bases remained unmatched. CDR3 protein: CASSLEVILAGGPGSYNEQFF. The DNA for the CDR3 is TGTGCCAGCAGCCTTGAGGTCATCCTAGCGGGGGGGCCCGGCTCCTACAATGAGCAGTTCTTC.

Written as DNA, the CDR3 is TGTGCCAGCAGCCCGTGGACTAGCGGGAGACGGACCGGGGAGCTGTTTTTT. Its translation is CASSPWTSGRRTGELFF. This chain joins TRBV7-2 and TRBJ2-2; TRBD2 agrees at 13 bases. With 5 bases clipped from V and 5 bases from J, the junction kept 8 bases outside the gene matches. Germline V gene sequence: CDR1 SGHTA, CDR2 FQGNSA. CDR3 length equals 17 residues.

The chain carries TRBV5-4 and TRBJ1-5; D unclear. CDR1 and CDR2 (germline): SGHNT, YYREEE (reference sequence). The CDR3 extends over 12 amino acids. V was trimmed by 4 bases and J by 7 bases, leaving 9 bases between them. Here the CDR3 reads CASSAPGQPQHF. Written as DNA, the CDR3 is TGTGCCAGCAGCGCGCCAGGACAGCCCCAGCATTTT.

J is TRBJ1-3 and V is TRBV15; D might be TRBD1 (5 bases). The CDR3 covers 18 residues. Germline V gene sequence: CDR1 LNHNV, CDR2 YYDKDF (reference sequence). Trimming stripped 0 bases from V and 1 base from J, with 16 bases between. The CDR3 loop is CATSRELAGGSSGNTIYF. The CDR3 region has the DNA TGTGCCACCAGCAGAGAACTCGCGGGGGGGTCTTCTGGAAACACCATATATTTT.

The rearrangement links TRBV6-5 to TRBJ1-6; 11 bases are shared with TRBD1. CDR3 length equals 14 residues. The V gene end was trimmed by 4 bases and the J gene end by 9 bases; junction bases not matched to a gene: 2. Germline V gene lookup returns CDR1 MNHEY and CDR2 SVGAGI. In DNA, the CDR3 is TGTGCCAGCAGTTCTGGGACAGGGGGTTCACCCCTCCACTTT. Its protein is CASSSGTGGSPLHF.

The CDR3: CASSPWALVVPQRNIQYF. The CDR3, as DNA: TGTGCCAGCAGTCCTTGGGCGTTGGTAGTCCCTCAAAGAAACATTCAGTACTTC. The chain couples TRBV5-6 to TRBJ2-4; D gene unclear. The CDR3 runs 18 residues. Trimming removed 5 bases from V and 6 bases from J, with 27 bases in between. Germline CDR1 and CDR2: SGHDT and YYEEEE.

This clone was seen a few times. V gene TRBV9 combines with J gene TRBJ1-1; D possibly corresponds to TRBD1 (6 bases). CDR1 and CDR2 (germline): SGDLS, YYNGEE. The CDR3 length is 13 residues. V lost 3 bases, J lost 9 bases, and 15 bases lay in between. CDR3 DNA: TGTGCCAGCAGCGCTGGGGATGGGACAAAAGCTTTCTTT. Amino acids: CASSAGDGTKAFF.

The chain joins TRBV21-1 to TRBJ2-1; TRBD1, the table's D call, lacks a check against the DNA. TRBV21-1 is labeled a pseudogene. The CDR3 contains 14 residues. CDR3 sequence reads: CASRTGKAYNEQFF. The CDR3 region has the DNA TGTGCCAGCAGGACAGGGAAGGCCTACAATGAGCAGTTCTTC.

The V call is TRBV2, the J call TRBJ2-3, with TRBD2 identical over 7 bases. V was pared by 11 bases and J by 3 bases, with 11 bases of the junction left unmatched. From germline, CDR1 is SNHLY and CDR2 FYNNEI. This CDR3 is built from 14 residues. The CDR3 DNA sequence: TGTGCCTGGCAGGAGGGAGGGCCGACAGATACGCAGTATTTT. Protein sequence: CAWQEGGPTDTQYF.

This chain uses TRBV7-2 with TRBJ2-1, with 9 bases identical to TRBD2. The CDR3 spans 16 residues. The V segment lost 6 bases and the J segment 5 bases; nucleotides outside the gene matches: 11. Germline V CDR1 and CDR2: SGHTA, FQGNSA. In DNA, the CDR3 is TGTGCCAGCAGTCTCCGACTAGCGGAGGGGAACAATGAGCAGTTCTTC. It translates to CASSLRLAEGNNEQFF. The full variable domain, its missing parts supplied by reference TRBV7-2 and TRBJ2-1, is GAGVSQSPSNKVTEKGKDVELRCDPISGHTALYWYRQSLGQGLEFLIYFQGNSAPDKSGLPSDRFSAERTGGSVSTLTIQRTQQEDSAVYLCASSLRLAEGNNEQFFGPGTRLTVL.

This clone was detected only once. The chain couples TRBV6-2 or TRBV6-3 to TRBJ1-6, with 8 nucleotides matching TRBD1. This CDR3 is 15 amino acids long. J lost 7 bases, V lost 5 bases, and 7 bases had no gene match. CDR1 is MNHEY, CDR2 SVGEGT, per germline. The CDR3: CASSRLRQGNSPLHF. DNA for the CDR3: TGTGCCAGCAGTCGCCTCAGACAGGGGAATTCACCCCTCCACTTT.

This chain links TRBV7-9 with TRBJ1-1, with TRBD1 identical over 11 bases. Germline CDR1 reads SEHNR; CDR2 reads FQNEAQ (reference sequence). The CDR3 has 15 amino acids. Trimming cost V 2 bases and J 3 bases; bases outside gene matches: 2. For the CDR3, the DNA is TGTGCCAGCAGCTTATGGGGACAGGGGGACACTGAAGCTTTCTTT. Translating gives CASSLWGQGDTEAFF.

Points on this clone: A junction end diverges from the germline sequence, so it may reflect a read error. V usage is TRBV7-7 and J usage is TRBJ2-5; 10 bases are shared with TRBD2. CDR3 length: 15 residues. Germline CDR1 reads SSHAT; CDR2 reads FNYEAQ (reference sequence). The CDR3 loop reads CASSPGTSVRETQYF. Here the CDR3 DNA reads TGTGCTAGCAGCCCTGGGACTAGCGTCCGAGAGACCCAGTACTTC.

The rearrangement links TRBV6-2 or TRBV6-3 to TRBJ2-5; 8 bases line up with TRBD2. There are 16 residues in the CDR3. Germline CDR1 MNHEY, CDR2 SVGEGT. Trimming cost V 2 bases and J 3 bases; bases outside gene matches: 8. The CDR3 coding sequence is TGTGCCAGCAGTTACCTCGGGGGGGGTGCGGAAGAGACCCAGTACTTC. Translated, it gives CASSYLGGGAEETQYF.